This T cell receptor (beta chain) comes out of a study of resident and recirculating memory T cells in vitiligo. Repertoires were generated with immunoSEQ multiplex PCR, while TCRdb's copy carries only in-frame clones and drops some. This sample has 70,000 to 85,000 clones, with approximately 90% found just once. The germline V gene has CDR1 SGHNT and CDR2 YYREEE (reference sequence). CDR3 length: 14 residues. Trimming removed 2 bases from V and 7 bases from J; junction bases left unmatched: 7. The source material was blood. The sequence was collected from a male donor with vitiligo. This rearrangement joins TRBV5-4 to TRBJ2-7, with 9 bases aligning to TRBD1. The CDR3 here is CASSFLGQGREQYF. The CDR3 DNA follows: TGTGCCAGCAGCTTCCTTGGACAGGGGAGGGAGCAGTACTTC.